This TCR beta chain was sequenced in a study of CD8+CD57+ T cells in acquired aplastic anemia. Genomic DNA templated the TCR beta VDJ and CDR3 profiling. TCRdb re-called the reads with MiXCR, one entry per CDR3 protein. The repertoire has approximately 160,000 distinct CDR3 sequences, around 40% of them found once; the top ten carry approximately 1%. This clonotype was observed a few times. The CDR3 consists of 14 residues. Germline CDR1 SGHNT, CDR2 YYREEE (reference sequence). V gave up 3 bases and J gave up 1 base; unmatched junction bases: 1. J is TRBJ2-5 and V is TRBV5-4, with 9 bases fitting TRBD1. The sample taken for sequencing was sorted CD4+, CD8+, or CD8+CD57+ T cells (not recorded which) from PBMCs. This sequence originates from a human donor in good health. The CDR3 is CASSWGQGQETQYF. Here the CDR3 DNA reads TGTGCCAGCAGCTGGGGACAGGGCCAAGAGACCCAGTACTTC.